The T cell receptor beta chain under discussion was sequenced for a study of identical twins. Study-wide results and limits: Twins' excess sharing was less marked for out-of-frame beta sequences.

Template switching (which added a universal primer site) was used, and cDNA carried unique molecular identifiers. TCRdb re-called the 5' RACE reads through MiXCR, storing one row per CDR3 protein. The data contain around 100,000 distinct CDR3 sequences, under 6.5% of them singletons. The CDR3 sequence is 12 residues long. Germline V gene lookup returns CDR1 SQVTM and CDR2 ANQGSEA. V dropped 8 bases and J dropped 5; count of bases not matched to a gene: 8. On this clonotype itself: Its cognate antigen is unknown.

Only healthy Caucasians were enrolled as donors. The sample comprised memory T cells sorted from blood. This clonotype was obtained from a woman in her forties or fifties in good health. The J gene is TRBJ2-5, the V gene TRBV29-1; 7 bases are a match to TRBD2. DNA for the CDR3: TGCAGCACAGAACTAGCGTCGGAGACCCAGTACTTC. It is translated as CSTELASETQYF.